This is a list of T cell receptor beta chains from one sample in a study of T cell repertoires in cytomegalovirus infection. TCRdb re-called the reads with MiXCR, one entry per CDR3 protein. The profile shows 80,000 or so distinct CDR3 sequences, 20% to 30% of them singletons. No cognate antigen is known for these TCRs. Specimen: CD8+ T cells from cultured PBMCs, collected from culture after CMV antigen stimulation. The receptors here all came from a human donor in good health (CMV status not recorded). Some clones in this sample may be carry-over from other donors' samples. CDR3s include the opening cysteine and the closing phenylalanine or tryptophan. The D gene is left open where the match is weak. Rows may omit the clone size; those that give it use once, few, many or a size class.

CASSQDQGLAGPGDTQYF	TGCGCCAGCAGCCAAGATCAAGGGCTAGCGGGGCCCGGGGATACGCAGTATTTT	TRBV4-3	many	TRBJ2-3	TRBD2
CASSSGQVHEQYF	TGCGCCAGCAGCTCCGGACAAGTCCACGAGCAGTACTTC	TRBV5-1	-	TRBJ2-7	-
CASSQGFSEEQYF	TGCGCCAGCAGCCAAGGTTTTAGCGAGGAGCAGTACTTC	TRBV4-1	few	TRBJ2-7	-
CASRAEQANQPQHF	TGTGCCAGCAGGGCTGAGCAGGCCAATCAGCCCCAGCATTTT	TRBV6-1	-	TRBJ1-5	-
CASSQEISGRGEQFF	TGCGCCAGCAGCCAAGAAATTAGCGGGAGGGGTGAGCAGTTCTTC	TRBV4-3	few	TRBJ2-1	TRBD2
CATSSEQGSSYEQYF	TGTGCCACCAGCAGTGAACAGGGAAGCTCCTACGAGCAGTACTTC	TRBV15	few	TRBJ2-7	-
CASSVETGVDKNIQYF	TGTGCCAGCAGCGTCGAGACAGGGGTGGACAAAAACATTCAGTACTTC	TRBV9	-	TRBJ2-4	TRBD1
CASSARTLSSYEQYF	TGTGCCAGCAGCGCTAGGACACTGAGCTCCTACGAGCAGTACTTC	TRBV7-2	many	TRBJ2-7	-
CASSEGGSYNEQFF	TGTGCCAGCAGCGAGGGGGGCTCCTACAATGAGCAGTTCTTC	TRBV5-4	-	TRBJ2-1	-
CASSLPEGRATEAFF	TGCGCCAGCAGCTTGCCTGAAGGGCGAGCCACTGAAGCTTTCTTT	TRBV5-1	few	TRBJ1-1	-
CASGQGGGYTF	TGTGCCAGCGGACAGGGTGGTGGCTACACCTTC	TRBV5-6	-	TRBJ1-2	TRBD1
CASSPPPGDRGHNEQFF	TGTGCCAGCAGTCCACCACCCGGGGACAGGGGCCACAATGAGCAGTTCTTC	TRBV28	-	TRBJ2-1	TRBD1
CASSLGWDDAGANVLTF	TGTGCCAGCAGCTTAGGTTGGGACGACGCTGGGGCCAACGTCCTGACTTTC	TRBV7-8	many	TRBJ2-6	-
CASSPTSGRGETQYF	TGTGCCAGCAGTCCGACTAGCGGGAGAGGCGAGACCCAGTACTTC	TRBV7-2	many	TRBJ2-5	TRBD2
CASSLLGGQEETQYF	TGTGCCAGCAGCTTGTTAGGGGGACAAGAAGAGACCCAGTACTTC	TRBV5-6	once	TRBJ2-5	-
CASSIRAGPSTDTQYF	TGTGCCAGTAGTATACGAGCGGGGCCGAGCACAGATACGCAGTATTTT	TRBV19	-	TRBJ2-3	TRBD2
CVSNRQGNNSPLHF	TGTGTCAGCAACAGACAGGGGAATAATTCACCCCTCCACTTT	TRBV12-3/TRBV12-4	-	TRBJ1-6	TRBD1
CASSLFSQNQETQYF	TGTGCCAGCAGTTTATTCTCGCAGAACCAAGAGACCCAGTACTTC	TRBV28	-	TRBJ2-5	-
CASSLLTSGRKNEQFF	TGTGCCAGTAGTTTGCTGACTAGCGGGAGAAAAAATGAGCAGTTCTTC	TRBV19	many	TRBJ2-1	TRBD2
CATSSSGGANEQFF	TGTGCCACCAGCAGTAGCGGTGGTGCCAATGAGCAGTTCTTC	TRBV15	-	TRBJ2-1	-
CASSLAGVAGPFVVEAFF	TGTGCCAGCAGCTTAGCCGGAGTGGCAGGGCCCTTTGTGGTCGAAGCTTTCTTT	TRBV7-8	-	TRBJ1-1	-
CASSSLQTESQETQYF	TGTGCCAGCAGCTCGCTCCAGACGGAATCTCAAGAGACCCAGTACTTC	TRBV7-4	-	TRBJ2-5	-
CASGLLGQGAKNEQFF	TGTGCTAGTGGTTTGCTAGGACAGGGGGCAAAGAATGAGCAGTTCTTC	TRBV12-5	-	TRBJ2-1	TRBD1
CASSEVAVGYEQYF	TGTGCCAGCAGTGAAGTGGCAGTCGGCTACGAGCAGTACTTC	TRBV6-1	-	TRBJ2-7	-
CAIWTGGSYEQYF	TGTGCTATTTGGACAGGGGGCTCCTACGAGCAGTACTTC	TRBV30	many	TRBJ2-7	TRBD1
CASIDRGPYEQYF	TGTGCCAGCATCGACAGGGGACCCTACGAGCAGTACTTC	TRBV2	-	TRBJ2-7	TRBD1
CAWRRGPNSGNTIYF	TGTGCCTGGAGGCGTGGACCCAACTCTGGAAACACCATATATTTT	TRBV30	few	TRBJ1-3	-
CASSSVDRDYPTDTQYF	TGTGCCAGCAGCTCGGTTGATCGAGACTATCCCACAGATACGCAGTATTTT	TRBV11-2	-	TRBJ2-3	-
CARPQQGTDTQYF	TGTGCCAGGCCGCAACAGGGAACAGATACGCAGTATTTT	TRBV12-3/TRBV12-4	few	TRBJ2-3	-
CASQGLGGYGYTF	TGTGCCAGCCAGGGTTTGGGGGGGTATGGCTACACCTTC	TRBV12-3/TRBV12-4	few	TRBJ1-2	-
CASSGSQGENTEAFF	TGCGCCAGCAGTGGTTCACAGGGCGAGAACACTGAAGCTTTCTTT	TRBV4-3	-	TRBJ1-1	-
CASSHARAQYQNTEAFF	TGTGCCAGCAGCCACGCTCGGGCCCAGTATCAGAACACTGAAGCTTTCTTT	TRBV28	-	TRBJ1-1	-
CASSLDGPLDEQFF	TGTGCCAGCAGCTTAGACGGGCCTTTGGATGAGCAGTTCTTC	TRBV7-2	many	TRBJ2-1	-
CASSSGQVNTEAFF	TGTGCCAGCAGCTCCGGACAGGTCAACACTGAAGCTTTCTTT	TRBV7-6	-	TRBJ1-1	TRBD1
CASSVESGGAGGYTF	TGTGCCAGCAGCGTAGAGTCTGGGGGCGCGGGAGGCTACACCTTC	TRBV9	few	TRBJ1-2	-
CASSHEGVRGNTGELFF	TGTGCCAGCAGCCATGAGGGGGTTAGGGGGAACACCGGGGAGCTGTTTTTT	TRBV3-1	-	TRBJ2-2	-
CASSLAPRQDYTF	TGTGCCAGCAGCTTAGCGCCTAGGCAGGACTACACCTTC	TRBV7-9	few	TRBJ1-2	-
CASSISGNNEQFF	TGTGCCAGTAGTATCTCGGGAAACAATGAGCAGTTCTTC	TRBV19	-	TRBJ2-1	-
CASSLRAGDGYTF	TGTGCCAGCAGTTTAAGGGCAGGGGATGGCTACACCTTC	TRBV27	-	TRBJ1-2	-
CASSPSSGGQYEQFF	TGCGCCAGCAGCCCCTCTAGCGGGGGGCAGTATGAGCAGTTCTTC	TRBV4-1	few	TRBJ2-1	TRBD2
CASSSTSGGAVGELFF	TGTGCCAGCAGTTCCACTAGCGGGGGGGCCGTCGGGGAGCTGTTTTTT	TRBV27	few	TRBJ2-2	TRBD2
CASSGGTGNTEAFF	TGTGCCAGCAGCGGCGGGACAGGGAACACTGAAGCTTTCTTT	TRBV9	many	TRBJ1-1	TRBD1
CTSLLGPTEAFF	TGTACCAGCCTGCTTGGGCCCACTGAAGCTTTCTTT	TRBV12-3/TRBV12-4	-	TRBJ1-1	-
CASSDSRSQGETQYF	TGTGCCAGCAGTGACTCCCGCTCTCAGGGAGAGACCCAGTACTTC	TRBV6-5	-	TRBJ2-5	-
CSASGPAGGRVFGYEQYF	TGCAGTGCTAGTGGCCCCGCGGGAGGGAGGGTCTTCGGCTACGAGCAGTACTTC	TRBV20-1	-	TRBJ2-7	TRBD2